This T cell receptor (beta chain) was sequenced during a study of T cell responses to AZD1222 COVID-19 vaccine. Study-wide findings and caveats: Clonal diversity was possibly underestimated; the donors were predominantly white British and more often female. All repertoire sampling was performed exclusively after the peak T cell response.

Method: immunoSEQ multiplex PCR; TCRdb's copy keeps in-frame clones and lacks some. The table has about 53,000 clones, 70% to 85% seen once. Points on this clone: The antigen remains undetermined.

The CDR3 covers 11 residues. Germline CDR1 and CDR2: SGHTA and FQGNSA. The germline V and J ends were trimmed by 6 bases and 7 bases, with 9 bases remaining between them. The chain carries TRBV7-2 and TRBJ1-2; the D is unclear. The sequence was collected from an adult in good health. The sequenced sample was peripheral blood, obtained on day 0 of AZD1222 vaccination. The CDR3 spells CASRFLGGYTF. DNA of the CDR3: TGTGCCAGCAGATTCCTCGGTGGCTACACCTTC. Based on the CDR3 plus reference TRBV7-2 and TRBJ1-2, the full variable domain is GAGVSQSPSNKVTEKGKDVELRCDPISGHTALYWYRQSLGQGLEFLIYFQGNSAPDKSGLPSDRFSAERTGGSVSTLTIQRTQQEDSAVYLCASRFLGGYTFGSGTRLTVV.